This T cell receptor beta chain was identified in a study of T cells in Graves' hyperthyroidism and ophthalmopathy. Template material for amplifying TCR beta CDR3 regions consisted of RNA transcripts. An initial round of RT-PCR targeting the TCR CDR3 relied on the HTBI primer set. TCRdb processed the multiplex PCR reads anew with MiXCR; each CDR3 protein has one entry. The table shows hundreds of thousands of distinct CDR3 sequences, with about 15% occurring only once. Trimming stripped 4 bases from V and 2 bases from J, with 8 bases between. CDR3 length: 14 residues. Cells are PBMCs isolated from more than 8.5 ml of fresh blood. This clonotype was seen at least ten times. Its target is not known. Study-level results: Most thyroid-expanded clonotypes above 0.001 were also found in blood. Ophthalmopathy onset followed model prediction by a median about six months.

The sequencing sample was made of blood. The V and J genes are TRBV12-3 or TRBV12-4 and TRBJ2-2; D call uncertain. The clonotype was recovered from a young man with Graves' ophthalmopathy. CDR3 loop: CASSSGLNTGELFF. Here the CDR3 DNA reads TGTGCCAGCAGTTCCGGGCTAAACACCGGGGAGCTGTTTTTT.